This entry features one T cell receptor beta chain sequence. The V gene end was trimmed by 4 bases and the J gene end by 5 bases; junction bases not matched to a gene: 11. CDR3 length: 15 residues. Looked up from germline, CDR1 is SGHRS and CDR2 is YFSETQ. These data originate in a study of Graves' ophthalmopathy and Graves' hyperthyroidism. The authors amplified TCR beta CDR3 regions from RNA transcripts. After a first-round RT-PCR with HTBI primers, a second-round multiplex PCR was run. Using its own MiXCR run on the multiplex PCR reads, TCRdb lists one record per CDR3 protein. The top ten hold more than 3% of the sample, which has approximately 640,000 distinct CDR3 sequences, more than 40% seen once. Patients with other autoimmune diseases, uncontrolled infections, pregnancy or lactation were excluded. The PBMCs originated from less than 13 ml of fresh peripheral blood.

The TCR sequence derives from an adult man with Graves' ophthalmopathy. The rearrangement uses TRBV5-1 and TRBJ1-1, with 7 bases that match TRBD1. Sequenced: peripheral blood. CDR3 nucleotides: TGCGCCAGCAGCCACACCTTGACAGGGCAGACTGAAGCTTTCTTT. It translates to CASSHTLTGQTEAFF.